Following are 11 T cell receptor beta chains from one sample sequenced in a study of cytomegalovirus exposure and HLA in healthy donors. Primers for the PCR totalled 60 Vbeta and 13 Jbeta. Generated by immunoSEQ multiplex PCR, the TCRdb table keeps only in-frame clones and is missing some. Here the sample spans roughly 250,000 clones, approximately 84% being singletons. Sequencing input: PBMCs. These receptor sequences come from a woman in her thirties or forties in good health and CMV-seropositive.

This clone was detected a few times. Here the CDR3 reads CASSHKDRGGLAGRDEQFF. The CDR3 DNA reads TGTGCCAGCAGCCACAAAGATCGCGGCGGACTAGCGGGACGGGATGAGCAGTTCTTC. The V call is TRBV14, the J call TRBJ2-1; 12 bases line up with TRBD2. Per germline, CDR1 SGHDN and CDR2 FVKESK. The CDR3 sequence is 19 residues long. After removal of 3 bases from V and 8 bases from J, the junction contained 17 bases not matched to a gene. The full variable domain, its missing parts supplied by reference TRBV14 and TRBJ2-1, is EAGVTQFPSHSVIEKGQTVTLRCDPISGHDNLYWYRRVMGKEIKFLLHFVKESKQDESGMPNNRFLAERTGGTYSTLKVQPAELEDSGVYFCASSHKDRGGLAGRDEQFFGPGTRLTVL.

The chain employs TRBV7-2 and TRBJ2-1, with 9 positions matching TRBD1. Germline CDR1 SGHTA, CDR2 FQGNSA. The V gene end was trimmed by 2 bases and the J gene end by 5 bases; junction bases not matched to a gene: 4. The CDR3 is 15 amino acids. CDR3 nucleotide sequence: TGTGCCAGCAGCTTAAAAGGGACAGGGAACAATGAGCAGTTCTTC. Translating gives CASSLKGTGNNEQFF.

The CDR3 coding sequence is TGTGCCAGCAGCATTACCAGGGGTGCAGGCGAGCAGTACTTC. Its translation is CASSITRGAGEQYF. V is TRBV7-9 and J is TRBJ2-7, with TRBD1 as a possible D gene (6 bases). Germline V lookup: CDR1 SEHNR, CDR2 FQNEAQ (reference sequence). This CDR3 has 14 residues. V was cut by 5 bases and J by 6 bases, with 17 bases left in between.

This clone has only a few counts. The V call is TRBV30, the J call TRBJ2-1; the match to TRBD2 covers 13 bases. The CDR3 runs 17 residues. V was clipped by 3 bases and J by 8 bases; unmatched bases: 13. Germline V CDR1 and CDR2: GTSNPN, SVGIG (reference sequence). In DNA form, the CDR3 reads TGTGCCTGGAGCCGAGGACTAGCGGGAGCGCCTCAGCATGAGCAGTTCTTC. The encoded protein is CAWSRGLAGAPQHEQFF.

This chain connects TRBV28 to TRBJ2-7; 7 bases align to TRBD2. This CDR3 has 12 amino acids. Germline CDR1 reads MDHEN; CDR2 reads SYDVKM. V dropped 2 bases and J dropped 7; count of bases not matched to a gene: 2. The CDR3 DNA sequence: TGTGCCAGCAGTTTAAGGGAGGGAGAGCAGTACTTC. Its protein is CASSLREGEQYF.

The chain carries TRBV19 and TRBJ2-1; D possibly corresponds to TRBD1 (6 bases). The ends were cut back, 3 bases at V and 8 bases at J, with 11 bases in the middle. The CDR3 is 13 residues long. Germline lookup yields CDR1 LNHDA and CDR2 SQIVND (reference sequence). CDR3 protein: CASSIRGKDEQFF. CDR3 DNA sequence: TGTGCCAGTAGTATTAGGGGGAAGGATGAGCAGTTCTTC. Complete variable domain (other parts from reference TRBV19 and TRBJ2-1): DGGITQSPKYLFRKEGQNVTLSCEQNLNHDAMYWYRQDPGQGLRLIYYSQIVNDFQKGDIAEGYSVSREKKESFPLTVTSAQKNPTAFYLCASSIRGKDEQFFGPGTRLTVL.

The rearrangement joins TRBV2 to TRBJ2-1; the match to TRBD2 covers 8 bases. Germline-derived CDR1 and CDR2 are SNHLY and FYNNEI. CDR3 length equals 16 residues. With 1 base clipped from V and 7 bases from J, the junction kept 9 bases outside the gene matches. DNA of the CDR3: TGTGCCAGCAGTGAAGGTCGCGGGACTAGGAGGAATGAGCAGTTCTTC. Its translation: CASSEGRGTRRNEQFF.

The rearrangement links TRBV4-2 to TRBJ2-7; possible D gene TRBD2, 7 bases. The CDR3 runs to 15 residues. The V gene's germline CDR1 is LGHNA and CDR2 YNFKEQ. Trimming removed 4 bases from V and 0 bases from J, with 13 bases in between. The CDR3 nucleotides are TGTGCCAGCAGCCGTGGGGGCGGGAGCTCCTACGAGCAGTACTTC. Protein: CASSRGGGSSYEQYF.

This rearrangement joins TRBV9 to TRBJ2-2; TRBD2 agrees at 7 bases. Losses at the gene ends were 0 bases for V and 0 bases for J; bases not matched to a gene: 5. Per the germline V gene, CDR1 is SGDLS and CDR2 is YYNGEE. This CDR3 is built from 17 residues. The CDR3 region is CASSVADTSANTGELFF. The CDR3 DNA follows: TGTGCCAGCAGCGTAGCTGACACTAGCGCGAACACCGGGGAGCTGTTTTTT.

The V and J genes are TRBV25-1 and TRBJ2-1, with a tentative D call TRBD2 (6 bases). V lost 3 bases and J 6 bases, leaving 9 bases between the germline ends. In germline, CDR1 is MGHDK, CDR2 SYGVNS. The CDR3 contains 13 residues. DNA for the CDR3: TGTGCCAGCAGTGAGACTAGTCCCAATGAGCAGTTCTTC. Amino acid sequence: CASSETSPNEQFF.

The gene calls are TRBV28 and TRBJ1-1, with D possibly matching TRBD1 (6 bases). Germline assignment: CDR1 MDHEN and CDR2 SYDVKM. Trimming shortened V by 10 bases and J by 0 bases, and 24 bases separated the two germline ends. The CDR3 extends over 17 amino acids. This CDR3 is CATRPYGTNHLNTEAFF. The CDR3, as DNA: TGTGCCACCCGTCCCTACGGGACAAACCACTTGAACACTGAAGCTTTCTTT. Supplemented by reference TRBV28 and TRBJ1-1, the full variable domain reads DVKVTQSSRYLVKRTGEKVFLECVQDMDHENMFWYRQDPGLGLRLIYFSYDVKMKEKGDIPEGYSVSREKKERFSLILESASTNQTSMYLCATRPYGTNHLNTEAFFGQGTRLTVV.